The present T cell receptor (beta chain) was sequenced within a study of beta chain features in type 1 diabetes. This clone was counted between two and nine times. Expressed TCRB transcripts were sequenced, since all the RNA that had been isolated was reverse transcribed. Sequenced by immunoSEQ multiplex PCR; TCRdb stores in-frame clones only, minus some. This table holds some 400,000 clones, roughly 15% found once. Trimming pared 1 base from V and 6 bases from J, leaving 10 bases between. There are 13 residues in the CDR3. CDR1 is SGHRS, CDR2 YFSETQ, per germline. The sequence was obtained from a woman between 18 and 29 years old in good health. The V gene is TRBV5-1, the J gene TRBJ1-2, with TRBD1 as a possible D gene (6 bases). The specimen sequenced was naive CD4+ T cells from blood. DNA for the CDR3: TGCGCCAGCAGCTTGTGGACAGACGATGGCTACACCTTC. Its protein product is CASSLWTDDGYTF.